This TCR beta chain was documented in a study of long-term antiretroviral therapy in people with HIV. With survey level as its setting, the immunoSEQ assay was v3.0. TCRdb's copy holds only in-frame clones and misses some; the assay was immunoSEQ multiplex PCR. The repertoire holds about 21,000 clones, with 88% as singletons. There were about 0.95-11 million cryopreserved PBMC in the samples before DNA extraction. The CDR3 has 18 residues. The sequences come from unsorted PBMCs, collected 2.3 years after starting antiretroviral therapy. The V and J genes are TRBV1 and TRBJ2-3; the DNA was not used to check the table's D call, TRBD2. TRBV1 is classified as a pseudogene. This clonotype originated in a man between 60 and 75 years old with HIV. The CDR3 spells CTSSQVRLAGDCTDTQYF. CDR3 DNA: TGCACCAGCAGCCAAGTCCGACTAGCGGGGGATTGCACAGATACGCAGTATTTT.